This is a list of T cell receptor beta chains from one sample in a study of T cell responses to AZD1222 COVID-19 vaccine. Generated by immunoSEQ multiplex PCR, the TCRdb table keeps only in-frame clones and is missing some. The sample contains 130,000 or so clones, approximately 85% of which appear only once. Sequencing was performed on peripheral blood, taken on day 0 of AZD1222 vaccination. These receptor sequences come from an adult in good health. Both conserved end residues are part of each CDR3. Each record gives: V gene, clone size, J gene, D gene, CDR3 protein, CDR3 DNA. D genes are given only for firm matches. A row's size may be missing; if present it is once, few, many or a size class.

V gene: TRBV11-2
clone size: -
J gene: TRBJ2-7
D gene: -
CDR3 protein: CASSVRQTYEQYF
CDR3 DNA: TGTGCCAGCAGCGTTCGACAGACCTACGAGCAGTACTTC

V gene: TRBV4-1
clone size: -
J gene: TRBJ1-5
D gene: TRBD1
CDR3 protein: CASSYRGGRTGLNQPQHF
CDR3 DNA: TGCGCCAGCAGCTACAGAGGGGGACGGACAGGGCTCAATCAGCCCCAGCATTTT

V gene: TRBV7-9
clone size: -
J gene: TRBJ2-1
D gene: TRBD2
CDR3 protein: CASSLGTSGASKQFF
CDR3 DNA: TGTGCCAGCAGCTTAGGGACTAGCGGGGCATCTAAGCAGTTCTTC

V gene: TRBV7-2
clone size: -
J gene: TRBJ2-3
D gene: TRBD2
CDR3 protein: CASSPGLAGTVTQYF
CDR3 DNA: TGTGCCAGCAGCCCCGGACTAGCGGGAACCGTTACGCAGTATTTT

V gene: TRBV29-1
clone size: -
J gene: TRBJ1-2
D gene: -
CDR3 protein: CSVDLGGGSYTF
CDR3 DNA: TGCAGCGTTGATCTGGGGGGCGGGAGCTACACCTTC

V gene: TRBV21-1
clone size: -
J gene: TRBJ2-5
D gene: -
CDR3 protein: CASSKALPDRRQETQYF
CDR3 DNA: TGTGCCAGCAGCAAAGCGCTGCCGGACAGGAGACAAGAGACCCAGTACTTC

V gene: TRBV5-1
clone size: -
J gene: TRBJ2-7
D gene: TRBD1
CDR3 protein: CASSGQGAYEQYF
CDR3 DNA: TGCGCCAGCAGCGGGCAGGGGGCCTACGAGCAGTACTTC

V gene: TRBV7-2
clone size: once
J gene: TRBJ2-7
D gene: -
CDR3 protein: CASSPLGAFSYEQYF
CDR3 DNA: TGTGCCAGCAGCCCATTAGGGGCGTTTTCGTACGAGCAGTACTTC

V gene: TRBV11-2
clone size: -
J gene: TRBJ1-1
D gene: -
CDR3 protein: CASSRNRGEAFF
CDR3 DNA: TGTGCCAGCAGCAGAAATCGGGGGGAAGCTTTCTTT

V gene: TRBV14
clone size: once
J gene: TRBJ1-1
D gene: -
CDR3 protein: CASSQRRFTEAFF
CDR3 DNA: TGTGCCAGCAGCCAACGACGATTCACTGAAGCTTTCTTT

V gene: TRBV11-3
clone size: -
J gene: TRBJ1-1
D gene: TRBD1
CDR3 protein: CASSEQGASTEAFF
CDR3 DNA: TGTGCCAGCAGCGAACAGGGGGCAAGCACTGAAGCTTTCTTT

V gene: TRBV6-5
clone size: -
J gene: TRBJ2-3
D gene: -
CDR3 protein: CASSQGGGTQYF
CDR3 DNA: TGTGCCAGCAGCCAGGGGGGGGGTACGCAGTATTTT

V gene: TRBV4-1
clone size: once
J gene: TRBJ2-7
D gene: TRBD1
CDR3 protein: CASSHVGKGANYEQYF
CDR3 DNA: TGCGCCAGCAGCCATGTGGGGAAGGGGGCAAACTACGAGCAGTACTTC

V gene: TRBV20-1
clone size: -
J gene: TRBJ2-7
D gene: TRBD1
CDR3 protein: CSASRDRGNGEQYF
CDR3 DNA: TGCAGTGCTAGTAGGGACAGGGGGAACGGCGAGCAGTACTTC

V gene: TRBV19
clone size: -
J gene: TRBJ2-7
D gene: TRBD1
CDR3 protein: CASSRWDSFYEQYF
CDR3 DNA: TGTGCCAGTAGTAGATGGGACAGTTTCTACGAGCAGTACTTC

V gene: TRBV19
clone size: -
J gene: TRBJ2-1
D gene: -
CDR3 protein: CASSIGVPGNEQFF
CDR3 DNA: TGTGCCAGTAGTATCGGGGTCCCGGGCAATGAGCAGTTCTTC

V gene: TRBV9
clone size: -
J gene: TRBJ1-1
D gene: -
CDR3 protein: CASSSRGGGNTEAFF
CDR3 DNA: TGTGCCAGCAGCAGCCGAGGCGGGGGAAACACTGAAGCTTTCTTT

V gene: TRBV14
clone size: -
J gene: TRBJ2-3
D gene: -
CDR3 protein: CASSHRGGRTDTQYF
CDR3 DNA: TGTGCCAGCAGCCATAGGGGGGGACGGACAGATACGCAGTATTTT

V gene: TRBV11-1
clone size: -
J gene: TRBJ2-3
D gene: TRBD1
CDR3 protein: CASSLTGGKTDTQYF
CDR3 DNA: TGTGCCAGCAGCCTGACAGGGGGCAAGACAGATACGCAGTATTTT

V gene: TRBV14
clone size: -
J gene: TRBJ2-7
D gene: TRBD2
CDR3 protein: CASTAASGRFYEQYF
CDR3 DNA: TGTGCCAGCACCGCCGCAAGCGGGAGGTTTTACGAGCAGTACTTC

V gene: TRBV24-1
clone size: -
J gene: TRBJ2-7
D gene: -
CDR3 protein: CAAGDGSYEQYF
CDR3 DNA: TGTGCCGCCGGGGACGGGTCCTACGAGCAGTACTTC

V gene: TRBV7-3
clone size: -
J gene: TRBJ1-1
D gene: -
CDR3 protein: CASSLNQGPNEAFF
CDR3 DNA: TGTGCCAGCAGCTTAAATCAGGGCCCGAATGAAGCTTTCTTT

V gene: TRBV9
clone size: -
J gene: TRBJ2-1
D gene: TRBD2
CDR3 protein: CASSPGLAGNNEQFF
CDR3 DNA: TGTGCCAGCTCTCCGGGACTAGCGGGGAACAATGAGCAGTTCTTC

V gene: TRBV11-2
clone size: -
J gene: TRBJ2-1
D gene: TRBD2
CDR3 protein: CASSLVDWTSKYEQFF
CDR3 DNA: TGTGCCAGCAGCTTAGTTGACTGGACTAGTAAGTATGAGCAGTTCTTC

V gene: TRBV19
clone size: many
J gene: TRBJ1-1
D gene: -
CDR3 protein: CASSFTLNTEAFF
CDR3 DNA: TGTGCCAGTAGTTTTACACTGAACACTGAAGCTTTCTTT

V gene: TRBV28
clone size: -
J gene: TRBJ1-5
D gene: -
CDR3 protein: CASGGNQPQHF
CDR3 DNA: TGTGCCAGCGGGGGCAATCAGCCCCAGCATTTT

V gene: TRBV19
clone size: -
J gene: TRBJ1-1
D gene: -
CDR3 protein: CASSMSGARTEAFF
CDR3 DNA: TGTGCCAGTAGTATGTCGGGGGCGCGAACTGAAGCTTTCTTT

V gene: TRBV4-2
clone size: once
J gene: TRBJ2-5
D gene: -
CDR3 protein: CASSQGGPGGQETQYF
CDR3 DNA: TGTGCCAGCAGCCAAGGGGGGCCCGGGGGCCAAGAGACCCAGTACTTC

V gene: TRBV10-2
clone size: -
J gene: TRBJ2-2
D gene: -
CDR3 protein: CASRAAAGTQGGNTGELFF
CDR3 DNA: TGCGCCAGCAGAGCAGCAGCTGGGACCCAGGGTGGGAACACCGGGGAGCTGTTTTTT

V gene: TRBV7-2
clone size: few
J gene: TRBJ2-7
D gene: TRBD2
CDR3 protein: CASSLDGVAGSLEQYF
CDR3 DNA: TGTGCCAGCAGCTTAGATGGTGTAGCGGGGTCTCTCGAGCAGTACTTC

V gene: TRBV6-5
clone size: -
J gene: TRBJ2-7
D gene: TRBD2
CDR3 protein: CASSSVGLAGVEQYF
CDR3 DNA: TGTGCCAGCAGCTCAGTGGGACTAGCGGGAGTCGAGCAGTACTTC

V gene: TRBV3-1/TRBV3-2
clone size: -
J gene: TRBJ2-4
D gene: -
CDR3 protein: CASSQDGDIQYF
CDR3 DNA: TGTGCCAGCAGCCAAGATGGTGACATTCAGTACTTC

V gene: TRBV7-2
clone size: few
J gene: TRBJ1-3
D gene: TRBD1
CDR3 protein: CASSSGGQGISGNTIYF
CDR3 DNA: TGTGCCAGCAGCTCGGGCGGACAGGGAATCTCTGGAAACACCATATATTTT

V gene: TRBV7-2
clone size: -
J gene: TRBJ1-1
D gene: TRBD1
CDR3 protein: CASSLQGGGAGTEAFF
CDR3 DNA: TGTGCCAGCAGCTTACAGGGGGGCGGGGCGGGAACTGAAGCTTTCTTT

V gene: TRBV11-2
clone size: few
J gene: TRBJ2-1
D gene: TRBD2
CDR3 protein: CASSREGSSGSSSEQFF
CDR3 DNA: TGTGCCAGCAGCCGTGAGGGATCTAGCGGGAGTTCCAGTGAGCAGTTCTTC

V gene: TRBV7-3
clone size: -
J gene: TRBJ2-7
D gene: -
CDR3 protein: CASSLPPGGYEQYF
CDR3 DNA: TGTGCCAGCAGCTTACCCCCCGGGGGTTACGAGCAGTACTTC

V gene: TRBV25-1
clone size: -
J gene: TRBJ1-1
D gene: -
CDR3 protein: CASRREANTEAFF
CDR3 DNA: TGTGCCAGCAGGAGGGAGGCGAACACTGAAGCTTTCTTT

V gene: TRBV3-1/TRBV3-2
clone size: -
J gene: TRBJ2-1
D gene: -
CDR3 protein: CASSQEPGPADNEQFF
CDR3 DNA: TGTGCCAGCAGCCAAGAACCGGGGCCCGCTGACAATGAGCAGTTCTTC

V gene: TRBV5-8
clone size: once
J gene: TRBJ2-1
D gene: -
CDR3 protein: CASSLNPIFEQFF
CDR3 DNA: TGTGCCAGCAGCTTGAACCCGATTTTTGAGCAGTTCTTC

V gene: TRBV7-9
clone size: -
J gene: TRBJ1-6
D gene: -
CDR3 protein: CASRSHGNSPLHF
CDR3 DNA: TGTGCCAGCAGATCCCATGGAAATTCACCCCTCCACTTT

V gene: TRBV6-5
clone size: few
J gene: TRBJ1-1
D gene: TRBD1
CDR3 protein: CASSRNKGANTEAFF
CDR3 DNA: TGTGCCAGCAGCCGTAACAAGGGGGCGAACACTGAAGCTTTCTTT

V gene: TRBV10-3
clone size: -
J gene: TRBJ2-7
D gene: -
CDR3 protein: CAISGMSVSDYEQYF
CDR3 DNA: TGTGCCATCAGTGGTATGTCGGTTTCCGACTACGAGCAGTACTTC

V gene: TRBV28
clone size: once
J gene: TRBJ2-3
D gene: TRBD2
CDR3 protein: CAIPGGADAGDTQYF
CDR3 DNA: TGTGCCATCCCGGGAGGGGCGGACGCGGGTGATACGCAGTATTTT

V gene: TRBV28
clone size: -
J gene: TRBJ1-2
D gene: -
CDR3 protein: CASSDNRDTYGYTF
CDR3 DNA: TGTGCCAGCAGTGATAACCGGGACACCTATGGCTATACCTTC

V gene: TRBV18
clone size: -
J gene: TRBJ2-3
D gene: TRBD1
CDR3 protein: CASSLYGTGDDTQYF
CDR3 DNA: TGTGCCAGCTCACTATACGGGACAGGGGATGATACGCAGTATTTT

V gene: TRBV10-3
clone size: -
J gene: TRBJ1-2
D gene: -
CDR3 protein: CAISESNYGYTF
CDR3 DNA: TGTGCCATCAGTGAGTCTAACTATGGCTACACCTTC

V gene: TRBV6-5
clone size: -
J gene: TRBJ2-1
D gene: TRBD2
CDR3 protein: CASRTTLAGEQFF
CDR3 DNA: TGTGCCAGCAGGACGACCCTAGCGGGGGAGCAGTTCTTC

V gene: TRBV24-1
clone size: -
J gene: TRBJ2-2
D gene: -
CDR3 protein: CATSDFPRNTGELFF
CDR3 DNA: TGTGCCACCAGTGATTTCCCCAGGAACACCGGGGAGCTGTTTTTT

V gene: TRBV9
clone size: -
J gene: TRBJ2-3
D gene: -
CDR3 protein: CASSVGGGKSDTQYF
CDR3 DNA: TGTGCCAGCAGCGTAGGGGGCGGGAAATCAGATACGCAGTATTTT